The clone carrying this T cell receptor beta chain was observed many times. Its antigen is unknown. CDR3 size: 15 residues. Germline trimming cut 1 base from V and 4 bases from J; bases unmatched to any gene: 3. Germline values: CDR1 SGHKS, CDR2 YYEKEE (reference sequence). Regarding time point: patch test 2, 6 weeks after DPC sensitization. Documented treatment: therapeutic diphenylcyclopropenone sensitization with weekly scalp DPC. The library gave individual cDNA molecules unique molecular identifiers. Each CDR3 protein is one row after TCRdb ran MiXCR on the RACE reads. The table shows fewer than 100,000 distinct CDR3 sequences, with around a tenth occurring only once. This record comes from a study of human T cells and chemical hapten exposure. Study-wide background: Sensitization was performed using 2% DPC on an approximately 2 cm by approximately 2 cm upper inner arm skin site. Study results and limitations: Unchanged with DPC sensitization were TCRs above 1 in 1000 frequency.

The TCR was taken from a man younger than 30 with alopecia areata. Some clones in this sample may be carry-over from other donors' samples. The sample was whole blood, taken in connection with sensitization to the hapten diphenylcyclopropenone (DPC). The rearrangement joins TRBV5-5 to TRBJ2-2; 8 bases agree with TRBD1. CDR3 DNA: TGTGCCAGCAGCTTGCCAGGGGGCCTCACCGGGGAGCTGTTTTTT. It is translated as CASSLPGGLTGELFF.